A single sample gave rise to the 12 T cell receptor beta chains below, sequenced in a study of cytomegalovirus exposure and HLA in healthy donors. PCR amplification relied on 60 Vbeta primers (plus 13 Jbeta primers). Method: immunoSEQ multiplex PCR; TCRdb's copy keeps in-frame clones and lacks some. The sample holds about 110,000 clones, more than 70% seen once. The sample taken for sequencing was PBMCs. The source of these receptors is a man aged 18 to 30 in good health and CMV-seronegative.

The chain joins TRBV7-2 to TRBJ1-4; tentative D call: TRBD1 (5 bases). Germline lookup yields CDR1 SGHTA and CDR2 FQGNSA. The CDR3 consists of 15 residues. The V end lost 1 base, the J end lost 8 bases, and 14 bases lay between the germline ends. The CDR3 loop reads CASSLGGAGNEKLFF. CDR3 in DNA: TGTGCCAGCAGCTTAGGTGGGGCAGGCAACGAAAAACTGTTTTTT.

This rearrangement joins TRBV7-6 to TRBJ1-5; 8 bases are a match to TRBD1. The germline V gene has CDR1 SGHVS and CDR2 FNYEAQ. This CDR3 contains 15 residues. V shed 5 bases and J 4 bases; nucleotides not matched to a gene: 7. CDR3 DNA sequence: TGTGCCAGCAGCCCCGGACAGGGTAGAAATCAGCCCCAGCATTTT. This gives the protein CASSPGQGRNQPQHF.

The chain carries TRBV5-4 and TRBJ2-7; perhaps TRBD2 as D (5 bases). The germline V gene encodes CDR1 SGHNT and CDR2 YYREEE (reference sequence). CDR3 length: 13 amino acids. The V end lost 4 bases, the J end lost 2 bases, and 10 bases lay between the germline ends. For the CDR3, the DNA is TGTGCCAGCAGCCCCAAGGAGGCCTACGAGCAGTACTTC. Residues: CASSPKEAYEQYF.

Written as DNA, the CDR3 is TGTGCCAGCAGCTTGGCCCGGGACAGTCCCTACGAGCAGTACTTC. Translating it yields CASSLARDSPYEQYF. The gene calls are TRBV5-4 and TRBJ2-7; 7 bases map to TRBD1. Trimming at V came to 0 bases and at J to 2 bases, leaving 5 bases not matched to a gene. Looked up from germline, CDR1 is SGHNT and CDR2 is YYREEE (reference sequence). The CDR3 runs 15 residues.

This chain connects TRBV2 to TRBJ1-2, with 8 bases that match TRBD1. Germline V gene sequence: CDR1 SNHLY, CDR2 FYNNEI. V trimming: 7 bases; J trimming: 4 bases; junction bases outside the gene matches: 11. This CDR3 contains 15 residues. CDR3 in amino acids: CASKQNQGALYGYTF. In DNA, the CDR3 is TGTGCCAGCAAGCAGAACCAGGGGGCACTCTATGGCTACACCTTC. Complete variable domain (other parts from reference TRBV2 and TRBJ1-2): EPEVTQTPSHQVTQMGQEVILRCVPISNHLYFYWYRQILGQKVEFLVSFYNNEISEKSEIFDDQFSVERPDGSNFTLKIRSTKLEDSAMYFCASKQNQGALYGYTFGSGTRLTVV.

Points on this clone: One end of the junction does not line up with germline, which may come from a read error. This chain joins TRBV7-9 and TRBJ1-2; D is undetermined. This CDR3 contains 11 residues. Germline loops: CDR1 SEHNR, CDR2 FQNEAQ (reference sequence). Here the CDR3 reads CSSTKQYGYTF. The CDR3 region has the DNA TGTTCCAGCACTAAACAGTATGGCTACACCTTC.

V gene TRBV7-9 combines with J gene TRBJ2-2; D not resolved. Trimming removed 5 bases from V and 4 bases from J, with 17 bases in between. The CDR3 contains 16 residues. Germline CDR1 is SEHNR and CDR2 is FQNEAQ (reference sequence). The CDR3 protein is CASSPKWAQSTGELFF. The CDR3 bases are TGTGCCAGCAGCCCCAAATGGGCACAAAGCACCGGGGAGCTGTTTTTT.

This clone turned up a few times. The chain combines TRBV6-1 with TRBJ1-5; D possibly corresponds to TRBD1 (6 bases). Trimming removed 4 bases from V and 0 bases from J, with 10 bases in between. This CDR3 spans 15 amino acids. Per germline, CDR1 MNHNS and CDR2 SASEGT. CDR3 residues: CASSATGNSNQPQHF. Written as DNA, the CDR3 is TGTGCCAGCAGTGCAACAGGGAATAGCAATCAGCCCCAGCATTTT.

The count of this clone is one. This chain connects TRBV7-9 to TRBJ1-2, with D maybe TRBD1 (6 bases). Germline CDR1 SEHNR, CDR2 FQNEAQ (reference sequence). This CDR3 has 13 residues. V was shortened by 1 base and J by 6 bases, with 9 bases between the two germline ends. The CDR3 spells CASSLEGGNGYTF. DNA for the CDR3: TGTGCCAGCAGCTTAGAGGGGGGGAATGGCTACACCTTC.

The chain combines TRBV7-8 with TRBJ2-4, with D possibly matching TRBD1 (6 bases). V gave up 4 bases and J gave up 2 bases, with 15 bases separating them. CDR1 is SGHVS, CDR2 FQNEAQ, per germline. The CDR3 runs to 16 residues. CDR3 loop: CASSSNRERTKNIQYF. The CDR3 DNA reads TGTGCCAGCAGCTCAAACAGGGAGAGGACCAAAAACATTCAGTACTTC.

The chain has TRBV6-1 and TRBJ2-3; 7 bases match TRBD2. Unmatched junction bases numbered 10, after V lost 4 bases and J lost 6 bases. Germline V gives CDR1 MNHNS, CDR2 SASEGT. The CDR3 is made up of 15 amino acids. As DNA, the CDR3 is TGTGCCAGCAGTGCGCCCTCGGGGGGTTCGGATACGCAGTATTTT. Translating it yields CASSAPSGGSDTQYF.

This clone occurred a few times. The chain recombines TRBV18 with TRBJ2-5; perhaps TRBD1 as D (6 bases). Germline V gives CDR1 KGHSH, CDR2 LQKENI. The CDR3 consists of 18 residues. Trimming took off 0 bases at V and 3 bases at J, with 20 bases between the two ends. CDR3 sequence: CASSPPGVRGSREETQYF. The CDR3 region has the DNA TGTGCCAGCTCACCACCGGGAGTAAGGGGGAGTAGAGAAGAGACCCAGTACTTC. Filled out from reference TRBV18 and TRBJ2-5, the complete variable domain reads NAGVMQNPRHLVRRRGQEARLRCSPMKGHSHVYWYRQLPEEGLKFMVYLQKENIIDESGMPKERFSAEFPKEGPSILRIQQVVRGDSAAYFCASSPPGVRGSREETQYFGPGTRLLVL.